Below, one T cell receptor beta chain is given with its context. Profiled with immunoSEQ multiplex PCR; TCRdb holds only in-frame clones, not every one. The sample yields about 92,000 clones, over 80% seen once. The record originates from a study of blood T cell repertoires in COVID-19. Study-wide context: Spain, Italy and the United States supplied samples that represented acute and convalescent COVID-19.

Trimming took off 0 bases at V and 8 bases at J, with 17 bases between the two ends. Germline CDR1 reads SGDLS; CDR2 reads YYNGEE. This CDR3 is built from 15 residues. Sequenced material: peripheral blood. This receptor was identified in a woman aged 80 or over with active or convalescent COVID-19. This chain connects TRBV9 to TRBJ1-1; a weak D match, TRBD1 (5 bases). The CDR3 region has the DNA TGTGCCAGCAGCGTAGCTGGGCAGGGTCTAACCGAAGCTTTCTTT. Translated: CASSVAGQGLTEAFF.